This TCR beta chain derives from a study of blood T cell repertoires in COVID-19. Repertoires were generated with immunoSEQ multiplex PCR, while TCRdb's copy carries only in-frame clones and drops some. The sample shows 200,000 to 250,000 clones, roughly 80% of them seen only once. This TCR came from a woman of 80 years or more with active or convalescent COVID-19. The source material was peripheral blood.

CDR3 sequence (DNA): TGTGCCAGTAGTCCGGGACAGGGGATCTCCTACAATGAGCAGTTCTTC. It is translated as CASSPGQGISYNEQFF. The chain joins TRBV19 to TRBJ2-1; 10 bases are a match to TRBD1. The CDR3 runs 16 residues. Looked up from germline, CDR1 is LNHDA and CDR2 is SQIVND (reference sequence). With 5 bases clipped from V and 0 bases from J, the junction kept 4 bases outside the gene matches.